The clone carrying this TCR beta chain was seen just once. The sample originates from a study of blood T cell repertoires in COVID-19. Study as a whole: T cells, B-cell-depleted T cells, or PBMCs provided the cDNA or gDNA that served as material.

The germline V gene has CDR1 SNHLY and CDR2 FYNNEI. The CDR3 sequence is 15 residues long. Germline trimming cut 6 bases from V and 6 bases from J; bases unmatched to any gene: 7. Assay: immunoSEQ multiplex PCR; the TCRdb copy retains only in-frame clones and omits some. The table includes about 190,000 clones, approximately 79% detected once. Sequenced input: peripheral blood. The chain is built from TRBV2 and TRBJ2-2; TRBD2 agrees at 10 bases. The TCR comes from a woman in her 50s with acute or convalescent COVID-19. The CDR3, as DNA: TGTGCCAGCAGCCCACTAGCGGGACCCTCCGGGGAGCTGTTTTTT. It is translated as CASSPLAGPSGELFF.